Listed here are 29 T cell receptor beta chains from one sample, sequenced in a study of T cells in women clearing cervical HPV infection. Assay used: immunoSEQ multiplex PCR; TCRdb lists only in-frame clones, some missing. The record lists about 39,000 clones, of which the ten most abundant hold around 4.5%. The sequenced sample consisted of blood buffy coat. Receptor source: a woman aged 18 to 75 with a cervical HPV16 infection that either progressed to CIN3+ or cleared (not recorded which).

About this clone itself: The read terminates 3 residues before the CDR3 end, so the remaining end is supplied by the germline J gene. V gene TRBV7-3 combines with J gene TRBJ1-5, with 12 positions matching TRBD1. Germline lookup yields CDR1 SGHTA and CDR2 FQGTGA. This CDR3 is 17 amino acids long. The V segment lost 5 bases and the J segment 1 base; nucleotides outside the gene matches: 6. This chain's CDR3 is CASSPWGTGGSNQPQHF. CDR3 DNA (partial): TGTGCCAGCAGCCCCTGGGGGACAGGGGGCAGCAATCAGCCC.

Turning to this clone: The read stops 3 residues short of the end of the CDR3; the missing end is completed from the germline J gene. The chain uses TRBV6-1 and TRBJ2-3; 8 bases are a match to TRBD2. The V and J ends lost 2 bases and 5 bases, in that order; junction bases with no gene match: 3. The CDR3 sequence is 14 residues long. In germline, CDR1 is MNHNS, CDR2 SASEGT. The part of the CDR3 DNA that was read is TGTGCCAGCAGTGAATCGGGGGGGGTAGATACG. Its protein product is CASSESGGVDT. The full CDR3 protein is CASSESGGVDTQYF.

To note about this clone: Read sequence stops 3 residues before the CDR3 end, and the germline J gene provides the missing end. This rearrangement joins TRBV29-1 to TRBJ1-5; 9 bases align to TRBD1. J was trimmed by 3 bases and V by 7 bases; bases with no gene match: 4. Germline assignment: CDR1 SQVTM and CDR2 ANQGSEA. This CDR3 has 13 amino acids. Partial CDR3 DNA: TGCAGCGCCAGGGACAGGGACAATCAGCCC. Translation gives CSARDRDNQP. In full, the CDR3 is CSARDRDNQPQHF.

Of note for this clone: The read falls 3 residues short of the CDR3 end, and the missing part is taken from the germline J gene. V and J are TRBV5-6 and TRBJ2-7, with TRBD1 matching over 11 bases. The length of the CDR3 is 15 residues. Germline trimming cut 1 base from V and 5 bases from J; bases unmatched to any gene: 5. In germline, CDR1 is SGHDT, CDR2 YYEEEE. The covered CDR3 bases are TGTGCCAGCAGCTTGCCCGGACAGGGGGCCCACGAG. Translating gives CASSLPGQGAHE. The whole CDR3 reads CASSLPGQGAHEQYF. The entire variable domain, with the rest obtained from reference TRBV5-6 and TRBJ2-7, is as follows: DAGVTQSPTHLIKTRGQQVTLRCSPKSGHDTVSWYQQALGQGPQFIFQYYEEEERQRGNFPDRFSGHQFPNYSSELNVNALLLGDSALYLCASSLPGQGAHEQYFGPGTRLTVT.

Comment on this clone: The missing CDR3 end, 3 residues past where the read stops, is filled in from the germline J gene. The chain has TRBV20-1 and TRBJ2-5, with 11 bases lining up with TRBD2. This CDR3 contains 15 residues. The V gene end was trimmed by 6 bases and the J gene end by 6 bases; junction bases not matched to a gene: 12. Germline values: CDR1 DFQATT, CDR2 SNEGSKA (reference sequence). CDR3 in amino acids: CSATGRLAGIKTQYF. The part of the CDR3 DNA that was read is TGCAGTGCCACCGGTCGACTAGCGGGGATAAAGACC.

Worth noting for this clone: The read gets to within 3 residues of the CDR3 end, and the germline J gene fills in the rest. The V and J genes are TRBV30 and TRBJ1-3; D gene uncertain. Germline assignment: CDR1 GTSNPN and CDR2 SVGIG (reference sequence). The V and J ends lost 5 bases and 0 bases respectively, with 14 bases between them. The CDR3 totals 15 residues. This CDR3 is CAWAPGLSSGNTIYF. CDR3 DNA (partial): TGTGCCTGGGCCCCGGGGTTGAGCTCTGGAAACACC.

The CDR3 is CSVRSAGGDTGELFF. The covered CDR3 bases are TGCAGCGTTAGGTCTGCAGGCGGGGACACCGGGGAG. The chain recombines TRBV29-1 with TRBJ2-2, with TRBD2 as a possible D gene (6 bases). The sequenced fragment ends 3 residues before the CDR3 boundary, so the rest is inferred from the germline J gene. Germline V CDR1 and CDR2: SQVTM, ANQGSEA. The V gene lost 5 bases and the J gene lost 3 bases, with 16 bases spanning the gap. The CDR3 contains 15 residues.

The CDR3 DNA, read in part, is TGTGCCAGCAACCCGGGACAGGGCGCCTACAATGAG. It specifies CASNPGQGAYNE. The complete CDR3 protein is CASNPGQGAYNEQFF. The V call is TRBV2, the J call TRBJ2-1, with 9 nucleotides matching TRBD1. The CDR3 extends 3 residues past the end of the read, so its final part is completed from the germline J gene. The CDR3 is 15 residues long. Per germline, CDR1 SNHLY and CDR2 FYNNEI. The V gene end was trimmed by 7 bases and the J gene end by 2 bases; junction bases not matched to a gene: 6.

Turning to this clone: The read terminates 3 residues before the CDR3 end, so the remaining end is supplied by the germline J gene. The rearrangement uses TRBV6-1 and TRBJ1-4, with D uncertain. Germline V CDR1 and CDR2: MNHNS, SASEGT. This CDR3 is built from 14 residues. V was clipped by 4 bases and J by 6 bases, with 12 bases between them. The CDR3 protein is CASSVARKDEKLFF. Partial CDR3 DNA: TGTGCCAGCAGTGTTGCGCGGAAGGATGAAAAA.

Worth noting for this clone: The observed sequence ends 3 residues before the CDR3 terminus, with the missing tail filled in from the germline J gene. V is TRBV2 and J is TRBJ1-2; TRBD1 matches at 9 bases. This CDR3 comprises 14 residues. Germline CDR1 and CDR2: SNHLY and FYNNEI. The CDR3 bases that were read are TGTGCCAGCAGGATAACCCGACAGGGGGTCGGC. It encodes CASRITRQGVG. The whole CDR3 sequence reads CASRITRQGVGYTF. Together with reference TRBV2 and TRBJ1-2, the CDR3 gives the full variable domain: EPEVTQTPSHQVTQMGQEVILRCVPISNHLYFYWYRQILGQKVEFLVSFYNNEISEKSEIFDDQFSVERPDGSNFTLKIRSTKLEDSAMYFCASRITRQGVGYTFGSGTRLTVV.

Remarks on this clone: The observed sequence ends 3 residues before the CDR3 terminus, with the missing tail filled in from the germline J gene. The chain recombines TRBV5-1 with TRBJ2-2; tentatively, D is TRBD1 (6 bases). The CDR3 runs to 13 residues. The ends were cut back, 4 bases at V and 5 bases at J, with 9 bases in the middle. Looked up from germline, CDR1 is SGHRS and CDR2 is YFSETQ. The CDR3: CASSLQGTGELFF. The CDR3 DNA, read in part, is TGCGCCAGCAGCCTACAGGGAACCGGGGAG.

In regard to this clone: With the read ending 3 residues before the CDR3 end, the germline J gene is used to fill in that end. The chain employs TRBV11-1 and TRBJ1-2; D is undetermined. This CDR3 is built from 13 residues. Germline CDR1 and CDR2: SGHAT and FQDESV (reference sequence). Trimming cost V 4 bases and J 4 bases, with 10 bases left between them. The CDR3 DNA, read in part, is TGTGCCAGCAGCTCTCCGGTCCTCTATGGC. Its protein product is CASSSPVLYG. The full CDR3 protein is CASSSPVLYGYTF. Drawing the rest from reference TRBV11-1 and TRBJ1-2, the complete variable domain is EAEVAQSPRYKITEKSQAVAFWCDPISGHATLYWYRQILGQGPELLVQFQDESVVDDSQLPKDRFSAERLKGVDSTLKIQPAELGDSAMYLCASSSPVLYGYTFGSGTRLTVV.

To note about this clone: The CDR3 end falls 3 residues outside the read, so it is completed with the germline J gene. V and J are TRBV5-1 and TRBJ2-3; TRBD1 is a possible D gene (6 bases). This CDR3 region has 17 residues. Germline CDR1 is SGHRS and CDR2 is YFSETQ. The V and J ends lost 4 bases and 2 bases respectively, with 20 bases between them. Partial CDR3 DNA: TGCGCCAGCAGCCGTAATGCAGGGGAAGGGATCACAGATACG. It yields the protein CASSRNAGEGITDT. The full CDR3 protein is CASSRNAGEGITDTQYF.

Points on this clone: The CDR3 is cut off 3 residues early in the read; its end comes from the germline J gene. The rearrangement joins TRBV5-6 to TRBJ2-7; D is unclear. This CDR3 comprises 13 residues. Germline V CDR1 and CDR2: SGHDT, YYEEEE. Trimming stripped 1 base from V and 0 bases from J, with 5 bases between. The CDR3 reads CASSLSNSYEQYF. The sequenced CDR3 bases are TGTGCCAGCAGCTTGTCAAACTCCTACGAG.

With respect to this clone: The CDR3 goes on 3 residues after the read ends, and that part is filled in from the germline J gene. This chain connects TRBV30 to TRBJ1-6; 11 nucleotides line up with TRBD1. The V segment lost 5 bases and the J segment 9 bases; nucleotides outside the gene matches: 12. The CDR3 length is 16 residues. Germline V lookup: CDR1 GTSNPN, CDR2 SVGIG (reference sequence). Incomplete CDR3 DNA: TGTGCCTGGGGAATAAGTGGGACAGGGGGGATTTCACCC. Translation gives CAWGISGTGGISP. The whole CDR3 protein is CAWGISGTGGISPLHF.

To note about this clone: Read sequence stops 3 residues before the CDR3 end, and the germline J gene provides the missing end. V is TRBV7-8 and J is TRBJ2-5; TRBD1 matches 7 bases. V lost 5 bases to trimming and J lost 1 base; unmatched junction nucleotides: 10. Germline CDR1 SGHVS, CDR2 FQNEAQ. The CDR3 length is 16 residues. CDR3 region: CASSPTGDPGQETQYF. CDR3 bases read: TGTGCCAGCAGCCCCACAGGGGATCCCGGCCAAGAGACC.

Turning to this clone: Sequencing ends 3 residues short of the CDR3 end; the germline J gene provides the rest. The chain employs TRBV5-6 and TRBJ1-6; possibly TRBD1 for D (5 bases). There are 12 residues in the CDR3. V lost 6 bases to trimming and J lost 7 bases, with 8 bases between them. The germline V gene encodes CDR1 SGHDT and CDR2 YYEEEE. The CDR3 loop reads CASNTGNSPLHF. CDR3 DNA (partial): TGTGCCAGCAATACAGGAAATTCACCC.

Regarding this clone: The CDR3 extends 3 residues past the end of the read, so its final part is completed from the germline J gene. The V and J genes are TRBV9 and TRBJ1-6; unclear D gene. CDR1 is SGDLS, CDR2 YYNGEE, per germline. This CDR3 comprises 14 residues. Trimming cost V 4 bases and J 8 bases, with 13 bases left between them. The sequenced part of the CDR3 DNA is TGTGCCAGCAGCTGGACCGGGGTGGATTCACCC. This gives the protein CASSWTGVDSP. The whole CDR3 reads CASSWTGVDSPLHF.

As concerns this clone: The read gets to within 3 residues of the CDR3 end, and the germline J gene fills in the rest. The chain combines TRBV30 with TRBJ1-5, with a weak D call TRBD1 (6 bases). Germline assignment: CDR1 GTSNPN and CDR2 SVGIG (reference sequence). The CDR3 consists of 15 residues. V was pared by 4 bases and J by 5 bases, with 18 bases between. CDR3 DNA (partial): TGTGCCTGGACTAACGGGGGGGGCAGACATCAGCCC. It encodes CAWTNGGGRHQP. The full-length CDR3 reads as CAWTNGGGRHQPQHF. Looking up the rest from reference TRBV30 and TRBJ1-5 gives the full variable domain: SQTIHQWPATLVQPVGSPLSLECTVEGTSNPNLYWYRQAAGRGLQLLFYSVGIGQISSEVPQNLSASRPQDRQFILSSKKLLLSDSGFYLCAWTNGGGRHQPQHFGDGTRLSIL.

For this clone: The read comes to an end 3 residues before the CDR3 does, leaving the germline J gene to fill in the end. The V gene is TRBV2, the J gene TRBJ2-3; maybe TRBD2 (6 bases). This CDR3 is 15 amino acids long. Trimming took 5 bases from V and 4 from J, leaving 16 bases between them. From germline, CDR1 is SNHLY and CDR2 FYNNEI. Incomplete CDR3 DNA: TGTGCCAGCAGTACTAGCTGGCAAGGAGCAGATACG. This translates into CASSTSWQGADT. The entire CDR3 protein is CASSTSWQGADTQYF.

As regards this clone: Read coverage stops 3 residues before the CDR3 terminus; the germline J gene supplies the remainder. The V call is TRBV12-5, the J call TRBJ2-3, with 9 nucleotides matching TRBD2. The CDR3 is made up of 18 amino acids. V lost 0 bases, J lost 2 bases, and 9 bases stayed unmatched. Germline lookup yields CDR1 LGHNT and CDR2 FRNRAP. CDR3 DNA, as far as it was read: TGTGCTAGTGGTTTGGTCCTTACCCCGGGACTAGCCACAGATACG. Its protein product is CASGLVLTPGLATDT. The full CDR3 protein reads CASGLVLTPGLATDTQYF.

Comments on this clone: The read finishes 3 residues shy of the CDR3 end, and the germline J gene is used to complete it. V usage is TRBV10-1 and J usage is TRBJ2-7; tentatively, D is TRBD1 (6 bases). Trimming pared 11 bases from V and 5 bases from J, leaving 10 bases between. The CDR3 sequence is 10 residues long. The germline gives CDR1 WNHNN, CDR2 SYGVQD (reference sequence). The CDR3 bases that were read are TGCGCCGGTCCAGGGGACGAG. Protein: CAGPGDE. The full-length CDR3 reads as CAGPGDEQYF.

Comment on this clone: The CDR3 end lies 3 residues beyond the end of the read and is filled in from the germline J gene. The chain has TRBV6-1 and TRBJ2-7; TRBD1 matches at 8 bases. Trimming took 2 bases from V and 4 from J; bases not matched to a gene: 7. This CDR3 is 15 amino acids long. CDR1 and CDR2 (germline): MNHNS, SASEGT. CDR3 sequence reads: CASSEMTGAGYEQYF. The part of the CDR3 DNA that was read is TGTGCCAGCAGTGAAATGACAGGGGCCGGTTACGAG.

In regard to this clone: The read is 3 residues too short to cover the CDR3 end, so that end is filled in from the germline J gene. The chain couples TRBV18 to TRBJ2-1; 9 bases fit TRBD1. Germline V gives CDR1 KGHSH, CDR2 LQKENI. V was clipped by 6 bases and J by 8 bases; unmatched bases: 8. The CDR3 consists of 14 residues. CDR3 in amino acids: CASSPGQGRDEQFF. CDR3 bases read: TGTGCCAGCTCCCCGGGACAGGGTAGGGATGAG.

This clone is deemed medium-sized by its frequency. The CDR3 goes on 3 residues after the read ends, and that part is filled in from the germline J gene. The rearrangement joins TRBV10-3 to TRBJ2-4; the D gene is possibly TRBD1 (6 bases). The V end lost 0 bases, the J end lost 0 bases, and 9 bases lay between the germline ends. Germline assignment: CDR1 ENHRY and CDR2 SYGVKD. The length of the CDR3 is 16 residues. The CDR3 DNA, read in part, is TGTGCCATCAGTGAGTCTACAGGGATAGCCAAAAACATT. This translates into CAISESTGIAKNI. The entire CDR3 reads CAISESTGIAKNIQYF.

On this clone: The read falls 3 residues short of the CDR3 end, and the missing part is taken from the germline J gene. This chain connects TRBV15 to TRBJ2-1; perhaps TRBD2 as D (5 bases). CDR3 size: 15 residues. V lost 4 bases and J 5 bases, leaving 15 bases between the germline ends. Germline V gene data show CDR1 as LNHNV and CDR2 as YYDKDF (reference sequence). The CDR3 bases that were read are TGTGCCACCAGCACGTCGAGGGTCCCACACAATGAG. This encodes CATSTSRVPHNE. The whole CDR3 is CATSTSRVPHNEQFF. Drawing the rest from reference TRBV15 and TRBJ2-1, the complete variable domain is DAMVIQNPRYQVTQFGKPVTLSCSQTLNHNVMYWYQQKSSQAPKLLFHYYDKDFNNEADTPDNFQSRRPNTSFCFLDIRSPGLGDTAMYLCATSTSRVPHNEQFFGPGTRLTVL.

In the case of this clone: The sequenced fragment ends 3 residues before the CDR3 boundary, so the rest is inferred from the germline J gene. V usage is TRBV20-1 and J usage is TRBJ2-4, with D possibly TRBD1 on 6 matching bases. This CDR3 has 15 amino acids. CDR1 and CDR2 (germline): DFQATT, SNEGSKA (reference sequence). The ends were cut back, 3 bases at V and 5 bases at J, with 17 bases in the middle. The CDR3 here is CSARDGTRAQNIQYF. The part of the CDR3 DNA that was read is TGCAGTGCTAGGGACGGGACAAGGGCTCAAAACATT.

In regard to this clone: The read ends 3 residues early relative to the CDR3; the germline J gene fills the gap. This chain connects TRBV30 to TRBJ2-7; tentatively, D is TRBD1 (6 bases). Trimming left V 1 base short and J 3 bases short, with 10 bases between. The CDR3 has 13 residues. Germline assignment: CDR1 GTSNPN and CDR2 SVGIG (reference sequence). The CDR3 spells CAWSEGHRYEQYF. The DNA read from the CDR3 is TGTGCCTGGAGTGAGGGACACCGCTACGAG.

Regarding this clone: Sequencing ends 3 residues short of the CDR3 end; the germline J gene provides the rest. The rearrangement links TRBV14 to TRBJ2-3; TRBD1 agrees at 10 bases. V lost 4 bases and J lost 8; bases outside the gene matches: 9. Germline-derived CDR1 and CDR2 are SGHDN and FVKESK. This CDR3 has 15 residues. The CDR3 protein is CASSPGQGFLGTQYF. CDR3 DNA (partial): TGTGCCAGCAGCCCGGGACAGGGGTTCTTGGGTACG.